This TCR beta chain is drawn from a study of T cell changes during pregnancy in multiple sclerosis. This CDR3 is built from 14 residues. The V end was cut by 3 bases, the J end by 3 bases, with 11 bases between. Germline V gene lookup returns CDR1 MRHNA and CDR2 SNTAGT. This clone was seen once. Only in-frame clones appear in the TCRdb table, and some are missing; sequencing was by immunoSEQ multiplex PCR. The sample lists around 130,000 clones; 90% to 95% were seen once. The chain has TRBV6-4 and TRBJ1-1; no definite D call. This sample comprised peripheral blood, obtained before pregnancy. This clonotype was obtained from a female donor with multiple sclerosis, enrolled in a pregnancy study. Written as DNA, the CDR3 is TGTGCCAGCAGTGATCAGTTAGGAGACACTGAAGCTTTCTTT. It translates to CASSDQLGDTEAFF.